Below, 9 T cell receptor beta chains from the same sample are listed, as sequenced in a study of shared clonotypes between healthy human individuals. Using immunoSEQ multiplex PCR, the repertoire was profiled, and TCRdb retains in-frame clones only, with some absent. This repertoire shows 2 million to 2.5 million clones, 90% to 95% found once; its top ten account for around 0.13%. Sequenced sample: naive CD4+ T cells sorted from blood. Subset reported: CD45RA+ positively selected. These receptors were obtained from a man aged 18 to 35 in good health.

V is TRBV6-1 and J is TRBJ2-3; no reliable D call. This CDR3 spans 15 amino acids. Trimming removed 10 bases from V and 4 bases from J, with 21 bases in between. Germline V CDR1 and CDR2: MNHNS, SASEGT. The CDR3 loop is CATCRGSLGADTQYF. The CDR3 nucleotides are TGTGCCACCTGCCGAGGTAGTTTAGGCGCAGATACGCAGTATTTT.

V gene TRBV5-5 combines with J gene TRBJ2-5, with TRBD2 matching 7 bases. Looked up from germline, CDR1 is SGHKS and CDR2 is YYEKEE (reference sequence). This CDR3 region has 14 residues. Losses at the gene ends were 0 bases for V and 5 bases for J; bases not matched to a gene: 4. The CDR3 bases are TGTGCCAGCAGCTTGGCAGCGGGACCGGAGACCCAGTACTTC. As protein: CASSLAAGPETQYF.

This chain joins TRBV20-1 and TRBJ2-7; D call uncertain. Trimming stripped 5 bases from V and 4 bases from J, with 9 bases between. The germline gives CDR1 DFQATT, CDR2 SNEGSKA (reference sequence). The CDR3 sequence is 11 residues long. The CDR3 loop reads CSAPMGYEQYF. CDR3 in DNA: TGCAGTGCTCCGATGGGGTACGAGCAGTACTTC.

This rearrangement joins TRBV6-5 to TRBJ1-3; D is ambiguous. The CDR3 is made up of 14 amino acids. V shed 7 bases and J shed 0 bases, with 10 bases lying between them. Germline loops: CDR1 MNHEY, CDR2 SVGAGI. CDR3 residues: CASKPVSSGNTIYF. The CDR3 DNA sequence: TGTGCCAGCAAACCCGTGAGCTCTGGAAACACCATATATTTT.

CDR3: CAWTPGPTFNQPQHF. The CDR3 region has the DNA TGTGCCTGGACTCCGGGCCCCACCTTTAATCAGCCCCAGCATTTT. The chain links TRBV30 to TRBJ1-5, with D uncertain. V gave up 4 bases and J gave up 4 bases, with 17 bases separating them. This CDR3 region has 15 residues. Per the germline V gene, CDR1 is GTSNPN and CDR2 is SVGIG (reference sequence).

With respect to this clone: The same CDR3 is also encoded by other DNA sequences in this sample. J is TRBJ2-7 and V is TRBV5-1, with 7 nucleotides matching TRBD1. The junction had 0 bases not matched to a gene; V was cut back by 1 base and J by 2 bases. CDR1 and CDR2 (germline): SGHRS, YFSETQ. The CDR3 contains 13 residues. The CDR3 bases are TGCGCCAGCAGCTTGCAGGGGGCCTACGAGCAGTACTTC. Translation gives CASSLQGAYEQYF. Full variable domain (remainder filled in from reference TRBV5-1 and TRBJ2-7): KAGVTQTPRYLIKTRGQQVTLSCSPISGHRSVSWYQQTPGQGLQFLFEYFSETQRNKGNFPGRFSGRQFSNSRSEMNVSTLELGDSALYLCASSLQGAYEQYFGPGTRLTVT.

CDR3 residues: CASSSQGPYNSPLHF. DNA for the CDR3: TGTGCCAGCAGTTCACAGGGACCCTATAATTCACCCCTCCACTTT. The chain is built from TRBV28 and TRBJ1-6; perhaps TRBD1 as D (6 bases). CDR3 size: 15 residues. Germline CDR1 is MDHEN and CDR2 is SYDVKM. V lost 4 bases to trimming and J lost 2 bases, with 9 bases between them.

The J gene is TRBJ1-5, the V gene TRBV6-6; D possibly corresponds to TRBD1 (5 bases). Trimming took off 7 bases at V and 4 bases at J, with 17 bases between the two ends. The CDR3 runs 15 residues. Germline V CDR1 and CDR2: MNHNY, SVGAGI (reference sequence). The CDR3 is CASNGGQGKNQPQHF. DNA for the CDR3: TGTGCCAGCAACGGAGGGCAGGGAAAGAATCAGCCCCAGCATTTT.

This rearrangement joins TRBV30 to TRBJ2-1; 8 bases match TRBD2. From germline, CDR1 is GTSNPN and CDR2 SVGIG (reference sequence). The CDR3 has 14 residues. Trimming cost V 5 bases and J 0 bases; bases outside gene matches: 3. This chain's CDR3 is CAWRGGFSYNEQFF. The CDR3 nucleotides read TGTGCCTGGCGCGGGGGGTTCTCCTACAATGAGCAGTTCTTC.